The rows below give T cell receptor beta chains drawn from one sample of a study of blood T cell repertoires in COVID-19. Sequencing was performed with immunoSEQ multiplex PCR; in TCRdb, only in-frame clones are kept and a portion is missing. Found here are over 300,000 clones, nearly 90% of them singletons; the top ten hold approximately 5%. The sample taken for sequencing was PBMCs or T cells enriched from blood (not recorded which). The receptors were gathered from a woman aged 25 to 39 who had recovered from COVID-19. CDR3s include the opening cysteine and the closing phenylalanine or tryptophan.

J | V | CDR3
TRBJ1-5 | TRBV28 | CASSLLTTRSNQPQHF
TRBJ2-1 | TRBV10-3 | CAISWDTGNEQFF
TRBJ1-1 | TRBV18 | CASSPTGTMNTEAFF
TRBJ1-1 | TRBV18 | CASSVTGDATEAFF
TRBJ1-1 | TRBV19 | CASSTIQANTEAFF
TRBJ1-3 | TRBV14 | CASSRDSSSSGNTIYF
TRBJ2-2 | TRBV9 | CASSVVAGNTGELFF
TRBJ2-5 | TRBV11-2 | CASSFSGGPQETQYF
TRBJ1-2 | TRBV6-1 | CASSEWSGAPGYTF
TRBJ2-7 | TRBV24-1 | CATSEVWQGPNPSAYEQYF
TRBJ2-7 | TRBV7-6 | CASSPGQGGYEQYF
TRBJ1-3 | TRBV3-1/TRBV3-2 | CASSHDRVSGNTIYF
TRBJ1-1 | TRBV27 | CASSYRVSTEAFF
TRBJ1-4 | TRBV6-5 | CASGDSRRNEKLFF
TRBJ1-1 | TRBV5-5 | CASSLGRATEAFF
TRBJ1-1 | TRBV6-5 | CASSYSRKRGNTEAFF
TRBJ2-7 | TRBV2 | CASSEGRLDYEQYF
TRBJ2-1 | TRBV11-2 | CASSLLAGGQVYNEQFF
TRBJ1-2 | TRBV18 | CASSPPRGGYTF
TRBJ1-1 | TRBV29-1 | CSVELGGRGSEAFF
TRBJ1-6 | TRBV15 | CATSKLREGDSPLHF
TRBJ2-4 | TRBV20-1 | CSASQAGGPKNIQYF
TRBJ2-5 | TRBV18 | CASSPDRGETQYF
TRBJ1-1 | TRBV6-5 | CASRTNSPAGTEAFF
TRBJ1-2 | TRBV30 | CAWWTGGLYGYTF
TRBJ2-5 | TRBV7-2 | CASSLAFSETQYF
TRBJ1-1 | TRBV5-1 | CASSWPTGGNTEAFF
TRBJ1-1 | TRBV24-1 | CATSAGGNTEAFF
TRBJ1-5 | TRBV19 | CASSTNSNQPQHF
TRBJ2-1 | TRBV7-2 | CASSAGGSSYNEQFF
TRBJ1-1 | TRBV19 | CASSIRGPNTEAFF
TRBJ1-1 | TRBV7-3 | CASSPGQGDPHTEAFF
TRBJ2-7 | TRBV27 | CASSLQGAYEQYF
TRBJ1-1 | TRBV7-9 | CASSLTGDTEAFF
TRBJ1-6 | TRBV6-5 | CASSSTGLSAPLHF
TRBJ1-3 | TRBV10-3 | CAISVRGSGNTIYF
TRBJ2-1 | TRBV10-3 | CAISEAQGINYNEQFF
TRBJ2-2 | TRBV2 | CASSEARPGELFF
TRBJ1-1 | TRBV12-3/TRBV12-4 | CASLSGGWTEAFF
TRBJ1-1 | TRBV5-5 | CASSFDRNTEAFF
TRBJ1-2 | TRBV30 | CAGQSPNYGYTF
TRBJ1-6 | TRBV4-2 | CASSLRPVDRLWDSPLHF
TRBJ2-7 | TRBV7-9 | CASGQGRDEQYF
TRBJ2-6 | TRBV19 | CASMPAGTSGANVLTF
TRBJ1-3 | TRBV12-3/TRBV12-4 | CASRMSSGNTIYF
TRBJ1-4 | TRBV6-5 | CASKTDTNEKLFF
TRBJ2-7 | TRBV4-1 | CASSQEGGQGYEQYF
TRBJ1-2 | TRBV19 | CASSRDRGQLNYGYTF
TRBJ1-1 | TRBV7-9 | CASSLASGGLTEAFF
TRBJ2-2 | TRBV11-2 | CASSSSRGSGELFF
TRBJ2-7 | TRBV7-8 | CASSPAPGLAYEQYF
TRBJ2-7 | TRBV9 | CASSPGTPAYEQYF
TRBJ1-1 | TRBV27 | CASSLSRGGDTEAFF
TRBJ1-3 | TRBV5-1 | CASSLGISGNTIYF
TRBJ2-7 | TRBV5-4 | CASSTEARGTYEQYF
TRBJ1-2 | TRBV29-1 | CSVVGGANYGYTF
TRBJ2-7 | TRBV11-1 | CASSGGQGASYEQYF
TRBJ2-1 | TRBV6-5 | CASSYSVDEQFF